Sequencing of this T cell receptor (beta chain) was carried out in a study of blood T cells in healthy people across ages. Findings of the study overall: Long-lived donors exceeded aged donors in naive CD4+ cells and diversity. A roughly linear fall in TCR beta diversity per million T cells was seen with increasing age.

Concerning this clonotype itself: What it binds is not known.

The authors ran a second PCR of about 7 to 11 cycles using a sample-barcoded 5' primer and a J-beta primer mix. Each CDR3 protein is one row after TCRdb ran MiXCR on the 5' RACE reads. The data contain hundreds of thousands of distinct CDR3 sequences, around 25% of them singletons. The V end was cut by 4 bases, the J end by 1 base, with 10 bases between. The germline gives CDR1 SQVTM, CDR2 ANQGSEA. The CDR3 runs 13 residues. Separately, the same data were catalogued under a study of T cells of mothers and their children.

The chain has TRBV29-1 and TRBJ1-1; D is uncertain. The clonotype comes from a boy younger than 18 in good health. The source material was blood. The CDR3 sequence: CSVAHQPNTEAFF. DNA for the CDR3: TGCAGCGTTGCCCACCAGCCGAACACTGAAGCTTTCTTT.